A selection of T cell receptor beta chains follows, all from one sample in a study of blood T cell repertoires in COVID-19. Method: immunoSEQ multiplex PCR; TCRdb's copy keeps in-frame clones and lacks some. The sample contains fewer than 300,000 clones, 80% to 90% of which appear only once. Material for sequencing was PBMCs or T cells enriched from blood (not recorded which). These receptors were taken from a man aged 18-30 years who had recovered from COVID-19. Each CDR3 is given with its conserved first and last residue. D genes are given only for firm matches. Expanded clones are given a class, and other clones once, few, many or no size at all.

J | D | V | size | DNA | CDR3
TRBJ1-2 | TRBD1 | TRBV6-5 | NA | TGTGCCAGCATGAGGGACAGGGGGCCTGGAGGCTACACCTTC | CASMRDRGPGGYTF
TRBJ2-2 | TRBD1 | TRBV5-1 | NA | TGCGCCAGCAGCACCACAGGGGGCAACACCGGGGAGCTGTTTTTT | CASSTTGGNTGELFF
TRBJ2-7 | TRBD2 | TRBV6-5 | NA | TGTGCCACTCGGAGATGGAGACTAGCGGACTACGAGCAGTACTTC | CATRRWRLADYEQYF
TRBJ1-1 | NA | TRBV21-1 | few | TGTGCCAGCAGCAGCCTAACACGGGGCACTGAAGCTTTCTTT | CASSSLTRGTEAFF
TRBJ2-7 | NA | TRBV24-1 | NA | TGTGCCACCCAAGACTCAGACAGGGAGCAGTACTTC | CATQDSDREQYF
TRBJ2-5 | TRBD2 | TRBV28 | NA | TGTGCCAGCAGTTTCGGGACTAGCGGGAATCTAGAGACCCAGTACTTC | CASSFGTSGNLETQYF
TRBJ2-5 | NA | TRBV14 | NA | TGTGCCAGCAGCCAAGACCCCCAGACACGGTACCAAGAGACCCAGTACTTC | CASSQDPQTRYQETQYF
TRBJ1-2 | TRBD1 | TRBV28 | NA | TGTGCCAGCAGTCCAGGGGGAAACTATGGCTACACCTTC | CASSPGGNYGYTF
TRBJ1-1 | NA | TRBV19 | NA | TGTGCCAGTAGTATAGACAGGAATAGTCGTCGAGCTTTCTTT | CASSIDRNSRRAFF
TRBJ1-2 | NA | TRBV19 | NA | TGTGCCTCCGGCCCGCAGGGAGGCTTCTCGAGCTATGGCTACACCTTC | CASGPQGGFSSYGYTF
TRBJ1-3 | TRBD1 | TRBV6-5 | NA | TGTGCCAGCAGTTCCCGGACAGGGGAAGGAAACACCATATATTTT | CASSSRTGEGNTIYF
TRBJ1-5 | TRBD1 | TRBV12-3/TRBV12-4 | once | TGTGCCAGCGGACAGGGGGCACGGCAGCCCCAGCATTTT | CASGQGARQPQHF
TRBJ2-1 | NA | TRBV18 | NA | TGTGCCAGCTCACCAGGTTTAGGGCCCAGGGCGGATGAGCAGTTCTTC | CASSPGLGPRADEQFF
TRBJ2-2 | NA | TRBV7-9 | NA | TGTGCCAGCAGCCCCCCAGGGCCCCGGTCCACCGGGGAGCTGTTTTTT | CASSPPGPRSTGELFF
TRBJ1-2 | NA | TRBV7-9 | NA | TGTGCCAGCAGCTTGGTGGGACTGCCTAGAGGCTACACCTTC | CASSLVGLPRGYTF
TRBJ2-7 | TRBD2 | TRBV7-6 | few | TGTGCCAGCAGCTTAGTTGGCGGGAGCACGGACGAGCAGTACTTC | CASSLVGGSTDEQYF
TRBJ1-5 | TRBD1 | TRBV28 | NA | TGTGCCAGCAGTTTCAGACAGGGGGGGACCCCCCAGCATTTT | CASSFRQGGTPQHF
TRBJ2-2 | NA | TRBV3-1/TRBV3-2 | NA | TGTGCCAGCAGCCAAGCATACTCCAACACCGGGGAGCTGTTTTTT | CASSQAYSNTGELFF
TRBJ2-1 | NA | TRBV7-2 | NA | TGTGCCAGCAGCTTAGCGCCACAGGGCGGGTACAATGAGCAGTTCTTC | CASSLAPQGGYNEQFF
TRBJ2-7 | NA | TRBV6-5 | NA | TGTGCCAGCTTGGCGGGACCCCGGGCCGAGCAGTACTTC | CASLAGPRAEQYF
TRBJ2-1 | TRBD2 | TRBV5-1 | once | TGCGCCAGCAGCTTGGGACTAGCGGGGGGGCGCGAGCAGTTCTTC | CASSLGLAGGREQFF
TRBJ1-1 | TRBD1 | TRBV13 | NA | TGTGCCAGCAGCTTAAGGCCAGGGGGATGGAACACTGAAGCTTTCTTT | CASSLRPGGWNTEAFF
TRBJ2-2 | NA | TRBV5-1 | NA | TGCGCCAGCAGCGAGAGGGGGATAAACACCGGGGAGCTGTTTTTT | CASSERGINTGELFF
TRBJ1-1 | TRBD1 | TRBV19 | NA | TGTGCCAGTACGGACAGGGGGGGATTGAACACTGAAGCTTTCTTT | CASTDRGGLNTEAFF
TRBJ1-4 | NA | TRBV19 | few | TGTGCCAGTAGTATAAACAGGGCCAATGAAAAACTGTTTTTT | CASSINRANEKLFF
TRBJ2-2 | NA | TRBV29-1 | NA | TGCAGCGTTGCGGGACACCAGAACACCGGGGAGCTGTTTTTT | CSVAGHQNTGELFF
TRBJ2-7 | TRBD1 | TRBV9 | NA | TGTGCCAGCAGCGTGGGCCCCCTCCGGGACAGGACCTACGAGCAGTACTTC | CASSVGPLRDRTYEQYF
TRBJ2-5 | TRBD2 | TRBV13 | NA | TGTGCCAGCAGCTTAGAGGGGCTAGCGGGAACCCAAGAGACCCAGTACTTC | CASSLEGLAGTQETQYF
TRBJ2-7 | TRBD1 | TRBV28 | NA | TGTGCCAGCCGATCCCGAGGGACAGGGTCCGACGAGCAGTACTTC | CASRSRGTGSDEQYF
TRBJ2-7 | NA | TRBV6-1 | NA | TGTGCCAGCAGTGAGATCAGGGCAGTTTACGAGCAGTACTTC | CASSEIRAVYEQYF
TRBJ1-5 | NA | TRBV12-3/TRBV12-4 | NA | TGTGCCAGCAGGTTGCCAGGCCAGCCCCAGCATTTT | CASRLPGQPQHF